The 24 T cell receptor beta chains listed next were all sequenced from one sample in a study of T cells in Graves' hyperthyroidism and ophthalmopathy (dated by TCRdb to between 2018 and 2021). The receptor library was made with multiplex PCR. The reads were generated on an Illumina HiSeq 2000. TCR beta CDR3 regions were amplified from RNA transcripts. The TCR CDR3 was subjected to a first round of RT-PCR using the HTBI primer set and the Qiagen OneStep RT-PCR kit. TCRdb took the public reads, trimmed them with fastp at Q25, ran MiXCR for clone calling and kept in-frame beta chains. Rows merge per CDR3 protein into single entries with the most common DNA and genes. This sample has about 350,000 distinct CDR3 sequences in its table, and around 13% of those were observed once. 20% to 25% of the sample belongs to the ten largest clones. Specimen: blood. These receptors were obtained from a woman in her twenties or thirties with Graves' hyperthyroidism.

This clonotype was recorded many times. This chain connects TRBV5-1 to TRBJ1-2, with TRBD1 identical over 9 bases. This CDR3 is built from 14 residues. V trimming: 3 bases; J trimming: 3 bases; junction bases outside the gene matches: 3. Germline lookup yields CDR1 SGHRS and CDR2 YFSETQ. CDR3 loop: CASSYGTGYYGYTF. The CDR3 DNA sequence: TGCGCCAGCAGCTACGGGACAGGGTACTATGGCTACACCTTC.

This clonotype was counted many times. The rearrangement uses TRBV6-2 or TRBV6-3 and TRBJ2-7; the match to TRBD2 covers 7 bases. The CDR3 runs to 14 residues. V lost 6 bases and J lost 1; bases outside the gene matches: 6. The germline V gene has CDR1 MNHEY and CDR2 SVGEGT. The CDR3 here is CASSRSSGSYEQYF. CDR3 nucleotides: TGTGCCAGCAGCCGATCTAGCGGATCCTACGAGCAGTACTTC.

This clonotype was seen many times. The rearrangement uses TRBV2 and TRBJ2-7; a possible D gene is TRBD1 (6 bases). The germline V gene has CDR1 SNHLY and CDR2 FYNNEI. CDR3 size: 11 residues. Trimming pared 8 bases from V and 7 bases from J, leaving 12 bases between. In DNA form, the CDR3 reads TGTGCCAGCTCGCTACAGGGTGAGCAGTACTTC. Protein sequence: CASSLQGEQYF.

The CDR3 sequence is CAISVSQNYEQYF. CDR3 coding DNA: TGTGCCATCAGTGTAAGTCAAAACTACGAGCAGTACTTC. V and J are TRBV10-3 and TRBJ2-7; no definite D call. The germline CDR1 and CDR2 sequences are ENHRY and SYGVKD. V lost 4 bases and J 3 bases, leaving 10 bases between the germline ends. There are 13 residues in the CDR3.

This clonotype has only a few counts. V is TRBV10-3 and J is TRBJ2-7; 9 bases match TRBD1. Germline V gives CDR1 ENHRY, CDR2 SYGVKD. V gave up 0 bases and J gave up 5 bases; unmatched junction bases: 2. This CDR3 has 14 residues. The CDR3 reads CAISESGQGDEQYF. The CDR3 region has the DNA TGTGCCATCAGTGAGTCGGGACAGGGCGACGAGCAGTACTTC.

The chain recombines TRBV30 with TRBJ1-2; D is perhaps TRBD1 (6 bases). Germline CDR1 is GTSNPN and CDR2 is SVGIG (reference sequence). This CDR3 spans 13 amino acids. Trimming took 1 base from V and 4 from J, leaving 10 bases between them. CDR3 loop: CAWSALDSYGYTF. The CDR3 DNA is TGTGCCTGGAGTGCCCTGGACAGCTATGGCTACACCTTC.

This clonotype was seen at least ten times. The V and J genes are TRBV6-1 and TRBJ1-1, with D perhaps matching TRBD1 (5 bases). V gave up 2 bases and J gave up 11 bases, with 15 bases separating them. The CDR3 runs 13 residues. Germline assignment: CDR1 MNHNS and CDR2 SASEGT. The CDR3: CASSEYGTAGAFF. The CDR3 DNA follows: TGTGCCAGCAGTGAATACGGGACGGCAGGGGCTTTCTTT.

This rearrangement joins TRBV6-6 to TRBJ1-6; 8 positions agree with TRBD1. Germline CDR1 reads MNHNY; CDR2 reads SVGAGI (reference sequence). V was pared by 0 bases and J by 2 bases, with 9 bases of the junction left unmatched. This CDR3 has 19 residues. The CDR3 loop is CASSYSSPGGLTYNSPLHF. The CDR3, as DNA: TGTGCCAGCAGTTACTCGAGTCCAGGGGGCCTTACCTATAATTCACCCCTCCACTTT.

This clonotype was seen repeatedly, ten times or more. The chain links TRBV27 to TRBJ2-3, with 8 bases aligning to TRBD2. The CDR3 runs 16 residues. Germline V gene sequence: CDR1 MNHEY, CDR2 SMNVEV (reference sequence). V dropped 4 bases and J dropped 2; count of bases not matched to a gene: 8. CDR3 amino acids: CASSSWTSPITDTQYF. The CDR3 DNA reads as TGTGCCAGCAGTTCCTGGACTAGCCCGATCACAGATACGCAGTATTTT.

This clonotype was observed at least ten times. This chain uses TRBV11-2 with TRBJ2-7; maybe TRBD2 (7 bases). The CDR3 length is 14 residues. V lost 5 bases and J 4 bases, leaving 15 bases between the germline ends. Germline assignment: CDR1 SGHAT and CDR2 FQNNGV. The CDR3 DNA is TGTGCCAGCAGCGTACTCGGGGGGCGATACGAGCAGTACTTC. Translation gives CASSVLGGRYEQYF.

This clonotype was seen ten or more times. The V call is TRBV20-1, the J call TRBJ2-5; D call uncertain. Deletions cut 1 base from V and 1 base from J, with 10 bases between. CDR1 and CDR2 (germline): DFQATT, SNEGSKA (reference sequence). The CDR3 is 14 amino acids. CDR3 residues: CSARGLPSQETQYF. The DNA of the CDR3 is TGCAGTGCTAGAGGCCTGCCGAGCCAAGAGACCCAGTACTTC.

The chain recombines TRBV9 with TRBJ2-7, with TRBD1 identical over 8 bases. Germline V CDR1 and CDR2: SGDLS, YYNGEE. This CDR3 contains 15 residues. J lost 3 bases, V lost 4 bases, and 9 bases had no gene match. The CDR3 sequence is CASSLTGGEGYEQYF. In DNA, the CDR3 is TGTGCCAGCAGCTTAACAGGGGGTGAGGGCTACGAGCAGTACTTC. Supplemented by reference TRBV9 and TRBJ2-7, the full variable domain reads DSGVTQTPKHLITATGQRVTLRCSPRSGDLSVYWYQQSLDQGLQFLIQYYNGEERAKGNILERFSAQQFPDLHSELNLSSLELGDSALYFCASSLTGGEGYEQYFGPGTRLTVT.

For this clonotype: A much larger clonotype is one base distant, so this may be a read error. The J gene is TRBJ1-3, the V gene TRBV20-1; no clear D gene. With 3 bases removed from V and 0 bases from J, the gap between germline ends came to 12 bases. The germline V gene has CDR1 DFQATT and CDR2 SNEGSKA (reference sequence). The CDR3 runs 15 residues. The CDR3 DNA reads as TGCAGTGCTAGCAGGACTAGTAGCTCTGGAAACACCATATATTTT. As protein: CSASRTSSSGNTIYF.

This clonotype has ten or more counts. For the CDR3, the DNA is TGTGCCAGCAGTGAATATGGGACGAACACTGAAGCTTTCTTT. It translates to CASSEYGTNTEAFF. The chain recombines TRBV25-1 with TRBJ1-1; perhaps TRBD1 as D (5 bases). V was clipped by 0 bases and J by 1 base, with 6 bases between them. CDR1 is MGHDK and CDR2 is SYGVNS in the germline V gene. CDR3 length: 14 amino acids.

This clonotype was seen a handful of times. V and J are TRBV25-1 and TRBJ2-1; 10 positions agree with TRBD2. Germline V gene lookup returns CDR1 MGHDK and CDR2 SYGVNS. The CDR3 totals 15 residues. With 4 bases clipped from V and 4 bases from J, the junction kept 4 bases outside the gene matches. The CDR3, as DNA: TGTGCCAGCAGTGCCTTTAGCGGGAGGTACAATGAGCAGTTCTTC. The encoded protein is CASSAFSGRYNEQFF. The variable domain in full, with the rest retrieved from reference TRBV25-1 and TRBJ2-1, is EADIYQTPRYLVIGTGKKITLECSQTMGHDKMYWYQQDPGMELHLIHYSYGVNSTEKGDLSSESTVSRIRTEHFPLTLESARPSHTSQYLCASSAFSGRYNEQFFGPGTRLTVL.

J is TRBJ2-1 and V is TRBV5-1; no clear D gene. The germline V gene encodes CDR1 SGHRS and CDR2 YFSETQ. The CDR3 has 15 amino acids. V was shortened by 1 base and J by 0 bases, with 8 bases between the two germline ends. The CDR3 sequence: CASSLMVSSYNEQFF. The DNA for the CDR3 is TGCGCCAGCAGCTTGATGGTAAGCTCCTACAATGAGCAGTTCTTC.

In its sample, this clonotype was seen many times. V gene TRBV12-3 or TRBV12-4 combines with J gene TRBJ2-2, with D maybe TRBD1 (6 bases). CDR3 size: 16 residues. V was cut by 3 bases and J by 6 bases, with 17 bases left in between. The CDR3 here is CASSFFLGQGSGELFF. The DNA for the CDR3 is TGTGCCAGCAGTTTTTTTCTGGGGCAGGGGTCCGGGGAGCTGTTTTTT.

This clonotype was found many times. The chain combines TRBV12-3 or TRBV12-4 with TRBJ1-2; no clear D. Trimming took off 2 bases at V and 6 bases at J, with 13 bases between the two ends. The CDR3 has 14 amino acids. The CDR3 loop reads CASSLISLGDGYTF. CDR3 coding DNA: TGTGCCAGCAGTTTAATTTCCCTTGGGGATGGCTACACCTTC.

The sample holds a few counts of this clonotype. In DNA, the CDR3 is TGTGCCAGTAGAGGGACAACCCACGAGCAGTACTTC. It codes for CASRGTTHEQYF. V and J are TRBV19 and TRBJ2-7, with a possible D match to TRBD1 (6 bases). The ends were cut back, 6 bases at V and 5 bases at J, with 11 bases in the middle. Per germline, CDR1 LNHDA and CDR2 SQIVND (reference sequence). The CDR3 totals 12 residues.

The V call is TRBV3-1, the J call TRBJ2-1; 7 bases agree with TRBD1. With V trimmed by 4 bases and J by 5 bases, 5 bases remained unmatched. The CDR3 spans 14 residues. Germline V CDR1 and CDR2: LGHDT, YNNKEL (reference sequence). The CDR3 DNA follows: TGTGCCAGCAGCCGGGGACAGAACCACAATGAGCAGTTCTTC. It encodes CASSRGQNHNEQFF.

This clonotype was seen ten or more times. The chain employs TRBV30 and TRBJ2-1, with 9 bases matching TRBD2. The CDR3 is 14 residues long. Germline trimming cut 7 bases from V and 12 bases from J; bases unmatched to any gene: 16. Germline assignment: CDR1 GTSNPN and CDR2 SVGIG (reference sequence). The CDR3, as DNA: TGTGCCTCGGGGTTGGGAGCGGGAGGACTTCTGCAGTTCTTC. Translating gives CASGLGAGGLLQFF.

In this sample, this clonotype turned up a few times. This CDR3 is CAIGVITEQFF. CDR3 in DNA: TGTGCCATCGGGGTTATTACGGAGCAGTTCTTC. The chain carries TRBV10-3 and TRBJ2-1, with unresolved D. The ends were cut back, 8 bases at V and 10 bases at J, with 12 bases in the middle. The CDR3 is 11 residues long. Germline V gene sequence: CDR1 ENHRY, CDR2 SYGVKD.

This clonotype appeared many times. The rearrangement links TRBV28 to TRBJ2-7, with TRBD1 matching 11 bases. In germline, CDR1 is MDHEN, CDR2 SYDVKM. V shed 3 bases, J shed 0 bases, and the junction held 10 bases outside the gene matches. CDR3 length: 18 residues. CDR3 protein: CASSLRAGGTGGSYEQYF. The CDR3 coding sequence is TGTGCCAGCAGTTTGAGGGCTGGAGGGACAGGGGGCTCCTACGAGCAGTACTTC.

This clonotype was counted a few times. The genes are TRBV14 and TRBJ2-1; D unresolved. The V gene's germline CDR1 is SGHDN and CDR2 FVKESK. The CDR3 is made up of 16 amino acids. Trimming pared 7 bases from V and 0 bases from J, leaving 16 bases between. In DNA form, the CDR3 reads TGTGCCAGCACGTTGTTGGGCTCGAGCTCCTACAATGAGCAGTTCTTC. This gives the protein CASTLLGSSSYNEQFF. Based on the CDR3 plus reference TRBV14 and TRBJ2-1, the full variable domain is EAGVTQFPSHSVIEKGQTVTLRCDPISGHDNLYWYRRVMGKEIKFLLHFVKESKQDESGMPNNRFLAERTGGTYSTLKVQPAELEDSGVYFCASTLLGSSSYNEQFFGPGTRLTVL.